Listed here are 15 T cell receptor beta chains from one sample, sequenced in a study of OX40 agonist ivuxolimab in advanced cancers. The method was immunoSEQ multiplex PCR; TCRdb's version includes in-frame clones alone and lacks a portion of them. The data show approximately 76,000 clones, about nine tenths seen once. The material was CD4+ or CD8+ T cells sorted from blood, obtained in a trial of the OX40 agonist ivuxolimab. The receptor set was obtained from an adult with an advanced solid tumor such as melanoma, head and neck, liver or kidney cancer.

The chain recombines TRBV25-1 with TRBJ2-3, with D perhaps matching TRBD2 (5 bases). Germline-derived CDR1 and CDR2 are MGHDK and SYGVNS. The CDR3 totals 13 residues. The V end lost 2 bases, the J end lost 5 bases, and 8 bases lay between the germline ends. CDR3 residues: CASSEGGRDTQYF. The CDR3 DNA reads as TGTGCCAGCAGTGAAGGTGGGAGAGATACGCAGTATTTT.

V gene TRBV5-1 combines with J gene TRBJ2-2; unclear D gene. The V gene's germline CDR1 is SGHRS and CDR2 YFSETQ. Trimming cost V 0 bases and J 4 bases, with 4 bases left between them. This CDR3 is 13 amino acids long. The DNA of the CDR3 is TGCGCCAGCAGCTTGGGTTTCACCGGGGAGCTGTTTTTT. This codes for CASSLGFTGELFF.

DNA of the CDR3: TGTGCCAGCAGCTTAACACAGGGCTCATTAGGAGAAAAACTGTTTTTT. Encoded protein: CASSLTQGSLGEKLFF. The chain is built from TRBV7-2 and TRBJ1-4, with TRBD1 as a possible D gene (6 bases). CDR1 SGHTA and CDR2 FQGNSA come from the germline V gene. This CDR3 region has 16 residues. Trimming removed 2 bases at V and 8 bases at J, with 18 bases between.

The chain's CDR3 is CAISERDSNQPQHF. DNA for the CDR3: TGTGCCATCAGTGAACGAGATAGCAATCAGCCCCAGCATTTT. This rearrangement joins TRBV10-3 to TRBJ1-5; D remains unclear. CDR3 length: 14 residues. V was clipped by 3 bases and J by 0 bases, with 6 bases between them. Germline lookup yields CDR1 ENHRY and CDR2 SYGVKD.

The chain combines TRBV19 with TRBJ2-3; D call uncertain. Germline CDR1 reads LNHDA; CDR2 reads SQIVND (reference sequence). The CDR3 is 18 residues long. Trimming removed 3 bases at V and 1 base at J, with 20 bases between. CDR3 bases: TGTGCCAGTAGTATCCCCTCGGCCGGGTTCCGTCGCACAGATACGCAGTATTTT. It translates to CASSIPSAGFRRTDTQYF. Looking up the rest from reference TRBV19 and TRBJ2-3 gives the full variable domain: DGGITQSPKYLFRKEGQNVTLSCEQNLNHDAMYWYRQDPGQGLRLIYYSQIVNDFQKGDIAEGYSVSREKKESFPLTVTSAQKNPTAFYLCASSIPSAGFRRTDTQYFGPGTRLTVL.

The rearrangement uses TRBV19 and TRBJ2-2; 10 bases are shared with TRBD2. The CDR3 totals 16 residues. V trimming: 6 bases; J trimming: 2 bases; junction bases outside the gene matches: 6. Germline V gives CDR1 LNHDA, CDR2 SQIVND (reference sequence). For the CDR3, the DNA is TGTGCCAGTAGGAGGAGCGGGGGGGAAAACACCGGGGAGCTGTTTTTT. It codes for CASRRSGGENTGELFF. Full variable domain (rest looked up from reference TRBV19 and TRBJ2-2): DGGITQSPKYLFRKEGQNVTLSCEQNLNHDAMYWYRQDPGQGLRLIYYSQIVNDFQKGDIAEGYSVSREKKESFPLTVTSAQKNPTAFYLCASRRSGGENTGELFFGEGSRLTVL.

The genes are TRBV6-5 and TRBJ2-7; D tentatively reads TRBD1 or TRBD2 (5 bases each). Germline loops: CDR1 MNHEY, CDR2 SVGAGI. The V and J ends lost 10 bases and 6 bases respectively, with 19 bases between them. The CDR3 contains 13 residues. The CDR3 coding sequence is TGTGCCACCATCGGGGCCTGGTATGGCGAGCAGTACTTC. This translates into CATIGAWYGEQYF.

The CDR3 protein is CASRLQGEQYF. The CDR3 region has the DNA TGTGCCAGCAGGCTTCAGGGGGAGCAGTACTTC. The V call is TRBV6-6, the J call TRBJ2-7, with D possibly matching TRBD1 (6 bases). Trimming took 6 bases from V and 7 from J, leaving 10 bases between them. The V gene's germline CDR1 is MNHNY and CDR2 SVGAGI (reference sequence). CDR3 length equals 11 residues.

The chain couples TRBV7-3 to TRBJ2-3; TRBD2 might be the D (7 bases). Germline CDR1 SGHTA, CDR2 FQGTGA. The CDR3 contains 17 residues. V lost 2 bases, J lost 4 bases, and 19 bases lay in between. The CDR3 coding sequence is TGTGCCAGCAGCTTAGTCAAGCGGACGGGGGGCCCAGATACGCAGTATTTT. Translation: CASSLVKRTGGPDTQYF. The full variable domain, completed using reference TRBV7-3 and TRBJ2-3, is GAGVSQTPSNKVTEKGKYVELRCDPISGHTALYWYRQSLGQGPEFLIYFQGTGAADDSGLPNDRFFAVRPEGSVSTLKIQRTERGDSAVYLCASSLVKRTGGPDTQYFGPGTRLTVL.

This chain connects TRBV5-1 to TRBJ2-7, with TRBD2 identical over 13 bases. The CDR3 covers 15 residues. After removal of 4 bases from V and 2 bases from J, the junction contained 3 bases not matched to a gene. The germline CDR1 and CDR2 sequences are SGHRS and YFSETQ. The CDR3, as DNA: TGCGCCAGCAGCGAGGGACTAGCGGGACCCTACGAGCAGTACTTC. It translates to CASSEGLAGPYEQYF.

The chain uses TRBV11-3 and TRBJ2-3, with 9 bases aligning to TRBD1. This CDR3 spans 14 amino acids. Germline loops: CDR1 SGHNT, CDR2 YENEEA. Trimming cost V 5 bases and J 3 bases; bases outside gene matches: 3. Here the CDR3 DNA reads TGTGCCAGCAGCAAGGACAGGGGAACAGATACGCAGTATTTT. This sequence encodes CASSKDRGTDTQYF. Combining the CDR3 with reference TRBV11-3 and TRBJ2-3 gives the whole variable domain EAGVVQSPRYKIIEKKQPVAFWCNPISGHNTLYWYLQNLGQGPELLIRYENEEAVDDSQLPKDRFSAERLKGVDSTLKIQPAELGDSAVYLCASSKDRGTDTQYFGPGTRLTVL.

The chain joins TRBV5-5 to TRBJ2-3, with a possible D match to TRBD2 (5 bases). The CDR3 runs to 15 residues. Germline CDR1 reads SGHKS; CDR2 reads YYEKEE (reference sequence). V gave up 4 bases and J gave up 0 bases, with 12 bases separating them. The CDR3 DNA is TGTGCCAGCAGCGCGGGTCCTACTAGCACAGATACGCAGTATTTT. Translation gives CASSAGPTSTDTQYF.

The chain combines TRBV28 with TRBJ1-3; D is uncertain. Trimming took off 3 bases at V and 5 bases at J, with 8 bases between the two ends. Germline V gives CDR1 MDHEN, CDR2 SYDVKM. This CDR3 has 13 residues. This CDR3 reads CASSLPGRNTIYF. DNA of the CDR3: TGTGCCAGCAGTTTGCCCGGGAGAAACACCATATATTTT.

The rearrangement uses TRBV7-8 and TRBJ2-7; D is unclear. V lost 8 bases and J 2 bases, leaving 13 bases between the germline ends. Germline CDR1 and CDR2: SGHVS and FQNEAQ. The CDR3 loop spans 13 amino acids. CDR3 residues: CASGVSPPYEQYF. CDR3 nucleotide sequence: TGTGCCAGCGGTGTCTCCCCCCCCTACGAGCAGTACTTC.

V usage is TRBV30 and J usage is TRBJ2-1, with TRBD2 as a possible D gene (5 bases). CDR1 is GTSNPN and CDR2 is SVGIG in the germline V gene (reference sequence). Trimming cost V 0 bases and J 0 bases, with 15 bases left between them. The CDR3 is 17 residues long. CDR3 coding DNA: TGTGCCTGGAGTGTATTCGGGGTGGTAAGCTCCTACAATGAGCAGTTCTTC. It encodes CAWSVFGVVSSYNEQFF.